Shown below are 18 T cell receptor beta chains from a single sample sequenced in a study of blood T cell repertoires in COVID-19. Using immunoSEQ multiplex PCR, the repertoire was profiled, and TCRdb retains in-frame clones only, with some absent. This repertoire shows just under 350,000 clones, more than 75% found once; its top ten account for about 6%. Material for sequencing was peripheral blood. These receptors came from a woman in her forties or fifties with COVID-19, enrolled during active disease.

CDR3 DNA: TGTGCCAGCAGCATCGATCGGGTCGGGGAGACCCAGTACTTC. Translating it yields CASSIDRVGETQYF. The chain combines TRBV11-2 with TRBJ2-5; D is undetermined. V gave up 5 bases and J gave up 5 bases, with 15 bases separating them. The CDR3 spans 14 residues. Per the germline V gene, CDR1 is SGHAT and CDR2 is FQNNGV. Full variable domain (rest looked up from reference TRBV11-2 and TRBJ2-5): EAGVAQSPRYKIIEKRQSVAFWCNPISGHATLYWYQQILGQGPKLLIQFQNNGVVDDSQLPKDRFSAERLKGVDSTLKIQPAKLEDSAVYLCASSIDRVGETQYFGPGTRLLVL.

This clone has just one count. V is TRBV5-1 and J is TRBJ2-5, with TRBD2 as a possible D gene (5 bases). Germline V lookup: CDR1 SGHRS, CDR2 YFSETQ. V lost 4 bases to trimming and J lost 7 bases, with 20 bases between them. The CDR3 totals 15 residues. Here the CDR3 DNA reads TGCGCCAGCAGCGTAGACGGGGTTTTTCGAGTGACCCAGTACTTC. Translating it yields CASSVDGVFRVTQYF. Drawing the rest from reference TRBV5-1 and TRBJ2-5, the complete variable domain is KAGVTQTPRYLIKTRGQQVTLSCSPISGHRSVSWYQQTPGQGLQFLFEYFSETQRNKGNFPGRFSGRQFSNSRSEMNVSTLELGDSALYLCASSVDGVFRVTQYFGPGTRLLVL.

The chain uses TRBV4-1 and TRBJ1-2, with 7 bases matching TRBD1. The trim removed 5 bases at V and 4 bases at J, leaving 4 bases unmatched. Looked up from germline, CDR1 is MGHRA and CDR2 is YSYEKL. The CDR3 sequence is 13 residues long. Here the CDR3 reads CASSSRQGYGYTF. CDR3 in DNA: TGCGCCAGCAGCTCAAGACAGGGCTATGGCTACACCTTC.

The rearrangement links TRBV12-5 to TRBJ2-7; D might be TRBD2 (6 bases). V dropped 4 bases and J dropped 3 bases, with 13 bases sitting between them. This CDR3 comprises 14 residues. CDR1 and CDR2 from the germline V gene are LGHNT and FRNRAP. CDR3 DNA: TGTGCTAGTGGTTATGGGACTCCTAGCTACGAGCAGTACTTC. It specifies CASGYGTPSYEQYF.

This clone turned up a few times. The CDR3 region has the DNA TGTGCCAGCAGTTCTCGGGGACTAGCGGGAGTCGGGGAGCTGTTTTTT. This translates into CASSSRGLAGVGELFF. The chain uses TRBV6-2 or TRBV6-3 and TRBJ2-2, with 14 bases matching TRBD2. The CDR3 extends over 16 amino acids. Germline CDR1 is MNHEY and CDR2 is SVGEGT. Trimming at V came to 4 bases and at J to 7 bases, leaving 5 bases not matched to a gene.

The chain links TRBV30 to TRBJ2-3, with D perhaps matching TRBD1 or TRBD2 (6 bases each). The V gene lost 5 bases and the J gene lost 4 bases, with 16 bases spanning the gap. The CDR3 spans 14 residues. Germline V lookup: CDR1 GTSNPN, CDR2 SVGIG (reference sequence). The CDR3, as DNA: TGTGCCTGGGGGGGGCGGTGGGGCGCAGATACGCAGTATTTT. The encoded protein is CAWGGRWGADTQYF. Complete variable domain (other parts from reference TRBV30 and TRBJ2-3): SQTIHQWPATLVQPVGSPLSLECTVEGTSNPNLYWYRQAAGRGLQLLFYSVGIGQISSEVPQNLSASRPQDRQFILSSKKLLLSDSGFYLCAWGGRWGADTQYFGPGTRLTVL.

V gene TRBV19 combines with J gene TRBJ1-1; D gene uncertain. Germline-derived CDR1 and CDR2 are LNHDA and SQIVND (reference sequence). The ends were cut back, 6 bases at V and 12 bases at J, with 23 bases in the middle. CDR3 length equals 14 residues. Written as DNA, the CDR3 is TGTGCCAGTAGGCGGGCTGGGTATCGAGAGGAATCTTTCTTT. This sequence encodes CASRRAGYREESFF.

The chain is built from TRBV5-6 and TRBJ1-1; 7 bases are a match to TRBD1. The CDR3 spans 15 residues. Germline V gene sequence: CDR1 SGHDT, CDR2 YYEEEE. The trim removed 2 bases at V and 5 bases at J, leaving 9 bases unmatched. The CDR3 region is CASSLPGQETTEAFF. DNA for the CDR3: TGTGCCAGCAGCTTACCCGGACAGGAGACAACTGAAGCTTTCTTT.

The chain couples TRBV6-4 to TRBJ2-3, with 8 bases aligning to TRBD1. CDR1 is MRHNA, CDR2 SNTAGT, per germline. V lost 3 bases to trimming and J lost 4 bases; unmatched junction nucleotides: 3. CDR3 size: 14 residues. This chain's CDR3 is CASSEGQGADTQYF. DNA of the CDR3: TGTGCCAGCAGTGAAGGACAGGGTGCAGATACGCAGTATTTT.

The rearrangement links TRBV21-1 to TRBJ2-5; the table's D call TRBD2 went unverified against the DNA. TRBV21-1 is designated a pseudogene. The CDR3 totals 20 residues. The CDR3 region has the DNA TGTGCCAGCAGCTACCGACTAGCGGGAGAAACGAGGGGGTCCCAAGAGACCCAGTACTTC. It specifies CASSYRLAGETRGSQETQYF.

This chain uses TRBV19 with TRBJ1-1; TRBD1 matches at 7 bases. The CDR3 spans 15 residues. Germline lookup yields CDR1 LNHDA and CDR2 SQIVND (reference sequence). The J segment lost 0 bases and the V segment lost 4 bases, leaving 5 bases of the junction unmatched. CDR3 DNA sequence: TGTGCCAGTAGTACCCGGGACAGCTTGAACACTGAAGCTTTCTTT. Its translation is CASSTRDSLNTEAFF.

This rearrangement joins TRBV3-1 (or the pseudogene TRBV3-2) to TRBJ2-1, with 8 nucleotides matching TRBD2. V dropped 3 bases and J dropped 9; count of bases not matched to a gene: 10. The length of the CDR3 is 15 residues. CDR1 is LGHDT, CDR2 YNNKEL, per germline (reference sequence). The CDR3 loop is CASSQGAGAGSEQFF. In nucleotides, the CDR3 is TGTGCCAGCAGCCAGGGAGCGGGAGCAGGGAGTGAGCAGTTCTTC.

This chain uses TRBV10-1 with TRBJ2-7, with D possibly matching TRBD2 (6 bases). With 5 bases removed from V and 3 bases from J, the gap between germline ends came to 11 bases. This CDR3 has 13 residues. CDR1 is WNHNN, CDR2 SYGVQD, per germline (reference sequence). CDR3 DNA sequence: TGCGCCAGCAGTAGGACTATGAACTACGAGCAGTACTTC. It codes for CASSRTMNYEQYF.

The genes are TRBV24-1 and TRBJ2-3, with TRBD2 identical over 9 bases. Germline V lookup: CDR1 KGHDR, CDR2 SFDVKD. Trimming at V came to 2 bases and at J to 6 bases, leaving 5 bases not matched to a gene. The CDR3 consists of 15 residues. CDR3 protein: CATSDWAGGRDTQYF. For the CDR3, the DNA is TGTGCCACCAGTGATTGGGCGGGAGGGCGCGATACGCAGTATTTT.

The chain employs TRBV3-1 (or the pseudogene TRBV3-2) and TRBJ2-7; 10 bases match TRBD1. This CDR3 spans 17 amino acids. J gave up 3 bases and V 1 base, and 9 bases lay outside the gene matches. Germline CDR1 and CDR2: LGHDT and YNNKEL (reference sequence). The CDR3 protein is CASSQGLSWDRGYEQYF. The DNA for the CDR3 is TGTGCCAGCAGCCAAGGGTTAAGTTGGGACAGGGGCTACGAGCAGTACTTC.

The gene calls are TRBV5-1 and TRBJ2-7, with 10 bases lining up with TRBD1. The J segment lost 3 bases and the V segment lost 2 bases, leaving 8 bases of the junction unmatched. The CDR3 is 16 amino acids. CDR1 is SGHRS and CDR2 is YFSETQ in the germline V gene. CDR3 loop: CASSFWPGQGNYEQYF. The CDR3 DNA reads as TGCGCCAGCAGCTTTTGGCCGGGACAGGGGAACTACGAGCAGTACTTC.

A single count supports this clone. The chain recombines TRBV2 with TRBJ1-1, with TRBD1 identical over 8 bases. Looked up from germline, CDR1 is SNHLY and CDR2 is FYNNEI. V lost 2 bases, J lost 6 bases, and 8 bases stayed unmatched. The length of the CDR3 is 15 residues. The CDR3 DNA reads as TGTGCCAGCAGTGAAAGTGACAGGGGCCCGGCTGAAGCTTTCTTT. This translates into CASSESDRGPAEAFF.

The chain has TRBV6-1 and TRBJ2-7; 9 nucleotides line up with TRBD1. Per the germline V gene, CDR1 is MNHNS and CDR2 is SASEGT. Unmatched junction bases numbered 12, after V lost 3 bases and J lost 9 bases. The CDR3 spans 15 residues. For the CDR3, the DNA is TGTGCCAGCAGTGACATGGGACAGGGACTACGCTCGCAGTACTTC. The encoded protein is CASSDMGQGLRSQYF.